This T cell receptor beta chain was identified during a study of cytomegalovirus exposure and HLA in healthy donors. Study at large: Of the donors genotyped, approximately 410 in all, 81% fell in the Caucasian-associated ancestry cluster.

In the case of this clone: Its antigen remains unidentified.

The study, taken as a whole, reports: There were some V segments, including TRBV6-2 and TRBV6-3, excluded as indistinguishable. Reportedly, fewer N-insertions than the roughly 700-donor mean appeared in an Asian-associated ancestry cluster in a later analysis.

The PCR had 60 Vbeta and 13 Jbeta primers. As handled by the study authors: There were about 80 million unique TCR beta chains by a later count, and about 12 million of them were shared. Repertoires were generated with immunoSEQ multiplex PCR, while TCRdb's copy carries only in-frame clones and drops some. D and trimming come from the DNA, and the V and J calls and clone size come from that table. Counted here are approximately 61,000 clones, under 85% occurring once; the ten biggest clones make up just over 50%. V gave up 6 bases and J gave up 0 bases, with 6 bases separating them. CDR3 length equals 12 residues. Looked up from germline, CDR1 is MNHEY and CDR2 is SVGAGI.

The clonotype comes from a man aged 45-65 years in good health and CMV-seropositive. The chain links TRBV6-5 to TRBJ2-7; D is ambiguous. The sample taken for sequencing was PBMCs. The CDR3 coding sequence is TGTGCCAGCAGCCAGGTCTCCTACGAGCAGTACTTC. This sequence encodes CASSQVSYEQYF.